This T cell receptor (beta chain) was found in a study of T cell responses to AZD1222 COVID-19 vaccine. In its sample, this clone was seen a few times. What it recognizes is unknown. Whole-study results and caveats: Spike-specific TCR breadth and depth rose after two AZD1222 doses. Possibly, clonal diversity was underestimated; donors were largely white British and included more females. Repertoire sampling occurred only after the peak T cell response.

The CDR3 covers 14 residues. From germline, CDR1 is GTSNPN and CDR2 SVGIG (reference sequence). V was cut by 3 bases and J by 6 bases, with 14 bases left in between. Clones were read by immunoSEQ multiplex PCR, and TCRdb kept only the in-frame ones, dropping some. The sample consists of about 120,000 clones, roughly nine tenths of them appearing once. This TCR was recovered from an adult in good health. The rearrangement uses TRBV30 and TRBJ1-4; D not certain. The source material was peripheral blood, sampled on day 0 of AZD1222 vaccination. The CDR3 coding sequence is TGTGCCTGGAGGGGGAACAGCTACTATGAAAAACTGTTTTTT. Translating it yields CAWRGNSYYEKLFF.